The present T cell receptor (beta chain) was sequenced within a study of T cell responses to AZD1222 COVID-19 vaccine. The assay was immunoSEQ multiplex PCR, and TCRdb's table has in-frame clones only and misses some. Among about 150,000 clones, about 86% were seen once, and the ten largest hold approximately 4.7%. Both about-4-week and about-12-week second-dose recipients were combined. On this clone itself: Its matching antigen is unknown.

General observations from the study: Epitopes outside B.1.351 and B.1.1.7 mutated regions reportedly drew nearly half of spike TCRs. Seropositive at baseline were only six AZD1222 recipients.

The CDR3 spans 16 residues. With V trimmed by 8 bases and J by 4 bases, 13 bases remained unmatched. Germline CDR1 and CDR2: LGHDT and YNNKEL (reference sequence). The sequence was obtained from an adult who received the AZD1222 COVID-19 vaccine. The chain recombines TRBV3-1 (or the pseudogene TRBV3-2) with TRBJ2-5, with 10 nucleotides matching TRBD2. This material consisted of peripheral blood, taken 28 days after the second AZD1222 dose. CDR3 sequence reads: CASLPRLAGDAETQYF. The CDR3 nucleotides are TGTGCCAGCCTCCCTAGGCTAGCGGGAGATGCAGAGACCCAGTACTTC.